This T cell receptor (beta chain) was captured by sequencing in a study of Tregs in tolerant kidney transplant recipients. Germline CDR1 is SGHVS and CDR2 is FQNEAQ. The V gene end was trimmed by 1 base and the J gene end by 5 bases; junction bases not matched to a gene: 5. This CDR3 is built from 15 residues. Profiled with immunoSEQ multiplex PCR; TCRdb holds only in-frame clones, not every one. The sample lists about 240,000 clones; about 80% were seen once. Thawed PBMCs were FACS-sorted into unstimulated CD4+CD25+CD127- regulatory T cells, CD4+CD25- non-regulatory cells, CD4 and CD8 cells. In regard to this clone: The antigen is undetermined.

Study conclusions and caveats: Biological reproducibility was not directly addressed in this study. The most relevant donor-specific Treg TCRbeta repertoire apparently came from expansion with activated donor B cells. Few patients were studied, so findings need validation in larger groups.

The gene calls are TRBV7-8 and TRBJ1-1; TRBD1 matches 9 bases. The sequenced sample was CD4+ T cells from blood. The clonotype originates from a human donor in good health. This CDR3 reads CASSLGGTGRTEAFF. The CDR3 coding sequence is TGTGCCAGCAGCTTAGGGGGGACAGGGCGGACTGAAGCTTTCTTT.